A selection of T cell receptor beta chains follows, all from one sample in a study of cytomegalovirus exposure and HLA in healthy donors. Measured with immunoSEQ multiplex PCR; TCRdb has only the in-frame clones, and not every one. The profile shows about 63,000 clones, approximately 70% of them singletons. The sample comprised PBMCs. The source is a man between 50 and 59 years old in good health and CMV-seronegative. Both conserved end residues are part of each CDR3. D genes are given only for firm matches. Clone size is shown for a subset of rows, as once, few, many or a class of expanded clone.

V,size,J,D,CDR3,DNA
TRBV7-3,NA,TRBJ2-6,NA,CASSLVQVGSGANVLTF,TGTGCCAGCAGCTTAGTGCAGGTTGGCTCTGGGGCCAACGTCCTGACTTTC
TRBV7-2,NA,TRBJ1-1,NA,CASSLGANTEAFF,TGTGCCAGCAGCTTAGGGGCGAACACTGAAGCTTTCTTT
TRBV4-1,NA,TRBJ2-7,TRBD1,CASSPAAGQGGEQYF,TGCGCCAGCAGCCCAGCGGCGGGACAGGGGGGTGAGCAGTACTTC
TRBV27,NA,TRBJ2-6,TRBD2,CASWDYGANVLTF,TGTGCCAGCTGGGACTATGGGGCCAACGTCCTGACTTTC
TRBV19,NA,TRBJ1-2,NA,CASQYWPRQGVSGYTF,TGTGCCAGTCAATATTGGCCGCGGCAGGGTGTTAGTGGCTACACCTTC
TRBV5-4,NA,TRBJ2-7,NA,CASSLWSGAEQYF,TGTGCCAGCAGCTTGTGGAGCGGAGCCGAGCAGTACTTC
TRBV4-1,NA,TRBJ1-2,NA,CASSQDISGRAGGYTF,TGCGCCAGCAGCCAAGATATCTCTGGCAGGGCTGGTGGCTACACCTTC
TRBV18,once,TRBJ2-7,TRBD2,CASSHPGLVDIDEQYF,TGTGCCAGCTCACATCCGGGACTAGTGGATATCGACGAGCAGTACTTC
TRBV6-1,once,TRBJ2-3,NA,CASSALLTDTQYF,TGTGCCAGCAGTGCCCTCTTGACAGATACGCAGTATTTT
TRBV9,NA,TRBJ1-4,NA,CASSGWERNEKLFF,TGTGCCAGCAGCGGATGGGAGCGGAATGAAAAACTGTTTTTT
TRBV29-1,NA,TRBJ1-4,NA,CSVESFEKLFF,TGCAGCGTAGAGTCGTTTGAAAAACTGTTTTTT
TRBV15,few,TRBJ1-6,NA,CATSRDLGVSYNSPLHF,TGTGCCACCAGCAGAGATCTCGGGGTTTCCTATAATTCACCCCTCCACTTT
TRBV5-1,NA,TRBJ2-7,NA,CASSFGGDSYEQYF,TGCGCCAGCAGCTTCGGCGGTGACTCCTACGAGCAGTACTTC
TRBV9,NA,TRBJ1-4,NA,CASSGGTNEKLFF,TGTGCCAGCAGCGGAGGTACTAATGAAAAACTGTTTTTT
TRBV18,NA,TRBJ1-5,TRBD1,CASSPVQGDQPQHF,TGTGCCAGCTCACCGGTACAGGGGGATCAGCCCCAGCATTTT
TRBV13,NA,TRBJ2-1,NA,CASSWRQEEQFF,TGTGCCAGCAGCTGGCGACAGGAAGAGCAGTTCTTC
TRBV6-5,NA,TRBJ2-3,TRBD1,CASTGQGQDTQYF,TGTGCCAGCACCGGACAGGGACAAGATACGCAGTATTTT
TRBV9,NA,TRBJ2-2,NA,CASDRTGSGELFF,TGTGCCAGCGATCGCACAGGAAGCGGGGAGCTGTTTTTT
TRBV6-1,NA,TRBJ2-1,TRBD2,CASSERGGGRSNEQFF,TGTGCCAGCAGTGAGAGGGGCGGGGGGAGATCCAATGAGCAGTTCTTC
TRBV29-1,NA,TRBJ1-2,TRBD1,CSVGLGQGVNGYTF,TGCAGCGTTGGGCTTGGACAGGGAGTTAATGGCTACACCTTC